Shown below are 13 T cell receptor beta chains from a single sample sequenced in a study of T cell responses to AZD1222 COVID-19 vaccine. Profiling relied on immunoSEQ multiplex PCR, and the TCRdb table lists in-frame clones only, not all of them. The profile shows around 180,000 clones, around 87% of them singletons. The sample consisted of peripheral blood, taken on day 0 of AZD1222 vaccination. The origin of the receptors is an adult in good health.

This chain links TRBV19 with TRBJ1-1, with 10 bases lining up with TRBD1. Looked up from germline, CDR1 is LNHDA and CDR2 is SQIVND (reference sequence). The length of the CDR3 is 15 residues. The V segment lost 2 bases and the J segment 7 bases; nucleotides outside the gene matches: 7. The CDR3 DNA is TGTGCCAGTAGTATATACGGGACAGGGGCAAATGAAGCTTTCTTT. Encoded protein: CASSIYGTGANEAFF.

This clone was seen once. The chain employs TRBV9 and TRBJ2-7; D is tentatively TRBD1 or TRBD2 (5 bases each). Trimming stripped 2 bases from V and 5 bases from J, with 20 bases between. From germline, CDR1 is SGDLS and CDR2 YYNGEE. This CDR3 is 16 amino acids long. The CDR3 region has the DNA TGTGCCAGCAGCGTTTCCCGGACCGGACGGGGCGACGAGCAGTACTTC. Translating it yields CASSVSRTGRGDEQYF.

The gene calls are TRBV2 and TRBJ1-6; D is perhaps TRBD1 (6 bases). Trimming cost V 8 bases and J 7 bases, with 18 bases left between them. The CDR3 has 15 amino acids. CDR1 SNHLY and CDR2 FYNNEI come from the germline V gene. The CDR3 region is CASSQFPGANSPLHF. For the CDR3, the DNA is TGTGCCAGCTCGCAGTTCCCGGGGGCAAATTCACCCCTCCACTTT.

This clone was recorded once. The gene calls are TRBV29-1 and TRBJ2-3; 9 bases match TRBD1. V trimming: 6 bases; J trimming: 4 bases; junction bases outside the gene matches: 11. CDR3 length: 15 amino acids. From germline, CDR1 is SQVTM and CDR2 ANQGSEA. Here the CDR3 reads CSVALQGALADTQYF. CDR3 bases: TGCAGCGTGGCCCTACAGGGGGCGTTGGCAGATACGCAGTATTTT.

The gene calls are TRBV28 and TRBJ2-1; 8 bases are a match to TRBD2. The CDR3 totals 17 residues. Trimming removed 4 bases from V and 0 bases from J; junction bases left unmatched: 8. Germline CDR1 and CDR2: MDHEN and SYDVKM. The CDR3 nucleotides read TGTGCCAGCAGTTACTCCGGGACTAGTAGCTCCTACAATGAGCAGTTCTTC. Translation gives CASSYSGTSSSYNEQFF.

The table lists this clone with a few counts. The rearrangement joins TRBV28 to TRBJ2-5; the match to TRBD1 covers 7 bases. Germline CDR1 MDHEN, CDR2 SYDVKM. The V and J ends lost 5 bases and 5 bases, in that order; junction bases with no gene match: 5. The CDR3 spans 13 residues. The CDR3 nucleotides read TGTGCCAGCAGTGGACAGGTCCGGGAGACCCAGTACTTC. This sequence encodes CASSGQVRETQYF. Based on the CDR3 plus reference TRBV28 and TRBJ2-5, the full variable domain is DVKVTQSSRYLVKRTGEKVFLECVQDMDHENMFWYRQDPGLGLRLIYFSYDVKMKEKGDIPEGYSVSREKKERFSLILESASTNQTSMYLCASSGQVRETQYFGPGTRLLVL.

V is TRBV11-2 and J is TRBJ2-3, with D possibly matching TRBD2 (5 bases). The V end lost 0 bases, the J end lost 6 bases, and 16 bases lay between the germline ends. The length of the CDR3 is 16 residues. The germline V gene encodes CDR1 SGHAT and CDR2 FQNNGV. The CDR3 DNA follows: TGTGCCAGCAGCTTAGACGGACTCCGCAAGTCGGATACGCAGTATTTT. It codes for CASSLDGLRKSDTQYF.

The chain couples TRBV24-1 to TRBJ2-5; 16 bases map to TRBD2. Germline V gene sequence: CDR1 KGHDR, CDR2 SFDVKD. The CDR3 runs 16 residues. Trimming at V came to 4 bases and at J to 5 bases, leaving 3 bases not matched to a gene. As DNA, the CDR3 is TGTGCCACCAGTGAACCGGGACTAGCGGGAGGGGAGACCCAGTACTTC. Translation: CATSEPGLAGGETQYF.

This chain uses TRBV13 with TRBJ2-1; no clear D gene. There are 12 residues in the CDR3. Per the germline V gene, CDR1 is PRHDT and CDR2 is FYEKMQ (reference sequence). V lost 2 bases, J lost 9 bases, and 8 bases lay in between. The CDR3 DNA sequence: TGTGCCAGCAGCTTAAGATTGGGTGAGCAGTTCTTC. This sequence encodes CASSLRLGEQFF.

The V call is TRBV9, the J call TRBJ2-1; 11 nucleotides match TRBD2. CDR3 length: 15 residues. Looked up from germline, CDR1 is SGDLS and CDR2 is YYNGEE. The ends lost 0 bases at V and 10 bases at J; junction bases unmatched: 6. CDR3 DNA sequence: TGTGCCAGCAGCGTAGAGGTAGCGGGAGGGTTCGAGCAGTTCTTC. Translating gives CASSVEVAGGFEQFF.

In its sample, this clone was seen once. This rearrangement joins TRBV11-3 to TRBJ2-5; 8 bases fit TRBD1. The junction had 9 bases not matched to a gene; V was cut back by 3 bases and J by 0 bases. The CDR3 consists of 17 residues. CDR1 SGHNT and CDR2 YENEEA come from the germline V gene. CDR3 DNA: TGTGCCAGCAGCTTTGAAGGACAGGGCGGGTACCAAGAGACCCAGTACTTC. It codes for CASSFEGQGGYQETQYF.

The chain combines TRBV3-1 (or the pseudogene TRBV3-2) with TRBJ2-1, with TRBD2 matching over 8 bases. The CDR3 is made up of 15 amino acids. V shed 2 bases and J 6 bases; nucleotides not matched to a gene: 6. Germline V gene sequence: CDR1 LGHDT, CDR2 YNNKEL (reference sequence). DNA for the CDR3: TGTGCCAGCAGCCAACCTATAGCGGGGCGCAATGAGCAGTTCTTC. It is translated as CASSQPIAGRNEQFF.

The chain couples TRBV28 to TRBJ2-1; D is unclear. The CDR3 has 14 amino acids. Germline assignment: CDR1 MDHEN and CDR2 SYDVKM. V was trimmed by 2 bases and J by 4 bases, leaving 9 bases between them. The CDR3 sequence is CASSLGFRYNEQFF. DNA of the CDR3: TGTGCCAGCAGTTTAGGGTTCCGGTACAATGAGCAGTTCTTC.